These T cell receptor beta chains were read from a single sample in a study of CD8+ T cells in alopecia areata. The data were produced by immunoSEQ multiplex PCR, yet TCRdb's version contains in-frame clones alone and is incomplete. The data hold approximately 210,000 clones, with 66% observed a single time. Sequenced here: CD4+ T cells sorted from blood, sampled around week 46, from a patient treated with tofacitinib. Receptor source: a human donor with alopecia areata. The CDR3 runs from the conserved cysteine through the conserved F or W. A D gene is named only where the DNA matches it firmly. Where a row states a size, it is once, few, many or the class of an expanded clone; other rows omit it.

>-|13|-|TRBJ2-3|TRBV19
TGTGCCAGTAGTATAGATAGGGCAGATACGCAGTATTTT
CASSIDRADTQYF
>-|13|-|TRBJ1-1|TRBV29-1
TGCAGCGTTGAGGGGAATTTGAACACTGAAGCTTTCTTT
CSVEGNLNTEAFF
>once|14|-|TRBJ2-7|TRBV25-1
TGTGCCAGCGCCACCCCGGGCCGGTCCTACGAGCAGTACTTC
CASATPGRSYEQYF
>-|14|-|TRBJ2-7|TRBV28
TGTGCCAGCAACGTACTCGGGCTCTCGGGGGAGCAGTACTTC
CASNVLGLSGEQYF
>once|14|TRBD1|TRBJ1-1|TRBV29-1
TGCAGCGTTGAGCCGGGACAGAGGTACACTGAAGCTTTCTTT
CSVEPGQRYTEAFF
>-|15|TRBD1|TRBJ1-1|TRBV9
TGTGCCAGCAGCTTCAGTCCCCGACAGGGAACTGAAGCTTTCTTT
CASSFSPRQGTEAFF
>-|12|-|TRBJ2-1|TRBV5-1
TGCGCCAGCAGTTACCCGGGGTGGGAGCAGTTCTTC
CASSYPGWEQFF
>few|14|TRBD1|TRBJ1-5|TRBV29-1
TGCAGCGTTGGGACAGGGGACGGCAATCAGCCCCAGCATTTT
CSVGTGDGNQPQHF
>-|15|-|TRBJ2-2|TRBV7-6
TGTGCCAGCAGCGCACGACCTTACTACACCGGGGAGCTGTTTTTT
CASSARPYYTGELFF
>-|17|-|TRBJ2-1|TRBV7-2
TGTGCCAGCAGGCGACGGACAGGCGGGGAAGCAGACAATGAGCAGTTCTTC
CASRRRTGGEADNEQFF
>-|14|TRBD1|TRBJ2-1|TRBV5-1
TGCGCCAGCAGCCATGACAGGGGAGACAATGAGCAGTTCTTC
CASSHDRGDNEQFF
>-|12|-|TRBJ2-3|TRBV14
TGTGCCAGCAGCCAAAAGGGAGATACGCAGTATTTT
CASSQKGDTQYF
>-|14|TRBD1|TRBJ1-2|TRBV5-1
TGCGCCAGCAGCTTGGAGGGACAGGGAAGCGGCTACACCTTC
CASSLEGQGSGYTF
>-|15|TRBD1|TRBJ2-1|TRBV30
TGTGCCTGGAGTGCGGGACAGGGTATATACAATGAGCAGTTCTTC
CAWSAGQGIYNEQFF
>-|15|-|TRBJ1-5|TRBV4-1
TGCGCCAGCAGCCACGGGGGGACGAGCAATCAGCCCCAGCATTTT
CASSHGGTSNQPQHF
>-|13|-|TRBJ2-7|TRBV5-1
TGCGCCAGCAGCTTGGAAAACAGCTACGAGCAGTACTTC
CASSLENSYEQYF
>-|16|-|TRBJ1-1|TRBV7-2
TGTGCCAGCAGCCGTTCCCAGACAGTGATGAACACTGAAGCTTTCTTT
CASSRSQTVMNTEAFF
>-|15|-|TRBJ1-5|TRBV11-2
TGTGCCAGCAGCTTAGTCGCAGGGCTGGATCAGCCCCAGCATTTT
CASSLVAGLDQPQHF
>-|15|TRBD1|TRBJ2-1|TRBV19
TGTGCCAGTGCATTGGGACAGGGGGCTTACAATGAGCAGTTCTTC
CASALGQGAYNEQFF
>many|16|TRBD1|TRBJ2-1|TRBV9
TGTGCCAGCAGCTCTACAGGGGGACTGGCGTACAATGAGCAGTTCTTC
CASSSTGGLAYNEQFF
>-|10|-|TRBJ1-1|TRBV19
TGTGCCAGTACACCGATTGAAGCTTTCTTT
CASTPIEAFF
>-|12|-|TRBJ1-5|TRBV25-1
TGTGCCAGCAGTGAAAGCAATCAGCCCCAGCATTTT
CASSESNQPQHF
>-|13|-|TRBJ2-2|TRBV5-1
TGCGCCAGCAGCTTGGGCCAATCCGGGGAGCTGTTTTTT
CASSLGQSGELFF
>few|17|TRBD2|TRBJ2-3|TRBV27
TGTGCCAGCAATAGCGAGCGGGGGCGAGCCTTTAAAGATACGCAGTATTTT
CASNSERGRAFKDTQYF
>-|15|TRBD1|TRBJ1-6|TRBV4-3
TGCGCCAGCAGCCAAGCGGACAGGGTTGATTCACCCCTCCACTTT
CASSQADRVDSPLHF
>-|14|-|TRBJ1-6|TRBV30
TGTGCCTGGAGTAGGTACAGCGAGAATTCACCCCTCCACTTT
CAWSRYSENSPLHF
>few|12|-|TRBJ2-7|TRBV11-3
TGTGCCAGCAGCTTAGTAGAGGGAGTCCAGTACTTC
CASSLVEGVQYF
>-|12|-|TRBJ2-3|TRBV29-1
TGCAGCGTTGATTGGGGTACAGATACGCAGTATTTT
CSVDWGTDTQYF
>few|14|-|TRBJ2-7|TRBV10-3
TGTGCCATCAGAGGGGTTCTGCAGGGGAACGAGCAGTACTTC
CAIRGVLQGNEQYF
>-|11|-|TRBJ2-1|TRBV30
TGTGCCTGGAGTTTTAGGAATGAGCAGTTCTTC
CAWSFRNEQFF
>once|15|-|TRBJ2-1|TRBV27
TGTGCCAGCAACCCAAGGGTAAACTCCTACAATGAGCAGTTCTTC
CASNPRVNSYNEQFF
>once|16|-|TRBJ1-3|TRBV18
TGTGCCAGCTCACCAGTGGCAGTGGGCACTGGAAACACCATATATTTT
CASSPVAVGTGNTIYF
>-|15|TRBD1|TRBJ1-1|TRBV9
TGTGCCAGCAGCGTAGCTAGCAGGGGGTGGACTGAAGCTTTCTTT
CASSVASRGWTEAFF
>-|14|-|TRBJ1-1|TRBV5-1
TGCGCCAGCAGCCACAAACAGGGGAACACTGAAGCTTTCTTT
CASSHKQGNTEAFF
>few|12|TRBD1|TRBJ2-7|TRBV30
TGTGCCTGGAGTGGGACAGGGTACGAGCAGTACTTC
CAWSGTGYEQYF
>-|13|TRBD1|TRBJ1-1|TRBV30
TGTGCCTGGAGTGCAGGGGGTACCACTGAAGCTTTCTTT
CAWSAGGTTEAFF
>-|12|-|TRBJ2-7|TRBV2
TGTGCCAGCAGTGCATTACCGGGAGAGCAGTACTTC
CASSALPGEQYF
>-|14|-|TRBJ2-7|TRBV5-1
TGCGCCAGCAGCCTGACGGGACATTGGGACGAGCAGTACTTC
CASSLTGHWDEQYF
>few|8|-|TRBJ2-1|TRBV29-1
TGCAGCGTTGATGAGCAGTTCTTC
CSVDEQFF
>few|15|TRBD2|TRBJ2-3|TRBV5-1
TGCGCCAGCAGCTCGGGACTAGCGGGGACAGATACGCAGTATTTT
CASSSGLAGTDTQYF
>-|14|-|TRBJ1-2|TRBV29-1
TGCAGCGTTGGCGGTTTGGGCCCAGAGTATGGCTACACCTTC
CSVGGLGPEYGYTF
>-|12|-|TRBJ1-2|TRBV28
TGTGCCAGCAAAAGGGAAGGCTATGGCTACACCTTC
CASKREGYGYTF
>-|15|TRBD1|TRBJ1-2|TRBV6-5
TGTGCCAGCAGGAGGACAGGGGGCCCGCGGAATGGCTACACCTTC
CASRRTGGPRNGYTF
>-|12|-|TRBJ2-3|TRBV11-2
TGTGCCAGCAGCCCCCCGACAGATACGCAGTATTTT
CASSPPTDTQYF
>-|15|-|TRBJ1-5|TRBV4-3
TGCGCCAGCAGCCAAGATCGGGGGGCTGTTCAGCCCCAGCATTTT
CASSQDRGAVQPQHF
>-|13|TRBD1|TRBJ1-5|TRBV29-1
TGCAGCGCTCAGGGGGCGGGCAATCAGCCCCAGCATTTT
CSAQGAGNQPQHF
>-|13|-|TRBJ2-1|TRBV7-8
TGTGCCAGCAGCTTTAACGCGGAGTACACGCAGTTCTTC
CASSFNAEYTQFF
>few|12|-|TRBJ1-1|TRBV29-1
TGCAGCGTTGAGCCGCAAACGGCTGAAGCTTTCTTT
CSVEPQTAEAFF
>-|13|-|TRBJ2-3|TRBV29-1
TGCAGCGTTGATCTAAAAAACACAGATACGCAGTATTTT
CSVDLKNTDTQYF
>-|13|TRBD1|TRBJ1-1|TRBV29-1
TGCAGCGCCCGACAGGGGGCAAGGACTGAAGCTTTCTTT
CSARQGARTEAFF